Listed below are T cell receptor beta chains from one sample, sequenced in a study of blood T cell repertoires in COVID-19. TCRdb's copy holds only in-frame clones and misses some; the assay was immunoSEQ multiplex PCR. The sample yields more than 200,000 clones, around 87% seen once. The material sequenced was PBMCs or T cells enriched from blood (not recorded which). These receptors were obtained from a young man in a cohort exposed to, infected with or recovered from COVID-19 (not recorded which). Each CDR3 is given without its conserved first and last residue. The order of the fields is clone size, V gene, J gene, CDR3 protein. Not all rows give a size; the values are once, few, many and, for expanded clones, a class.

>once|TRBV28|TRBJ2-4
ASSRTVFRDRRPENIQY
>-|TRBV7-2|TRBJ2-7
ASSLAGGAYEQY
>-|TRBV29-1|TRBJ1-4
SVQGLGTNEKLF
>-|TRBV10-2|TRBJ2-1
ASSVSGSSNEQF
>-|TRBV7-2|TRBJ1-1
ATGGHGQGSEAF
>-|TRBV5-1|TRBJ2-1
ASSSDRRGPTEQF
>-|TRBV28|TRBJ1-3
ACQTGGRGNTIY
>-|TRBV28|TRBJ1-1
ARRARNTEAF
>-|TRBV9|TRBJ2-6
ASSVSGANVLT
>-|TRBV7-9|TRBJ2-7
ASSSNPGDTSSYEQY
>-|TRBV9|TRBJ2-3
ASSVDRTGVDTQY
>-|TRBV5-1|TRBJ2-1
ASSLGAGAYNEQF
>few|TRBV7-3|TRBJ2-3
ASSLWPGGRTDTQY
>-|TRBV19|TRBJ2-7
ASSTPLGGPSSYEQY
>-|TRBV7-2|TRBJ1-3
ASSLAYIPGNTIY
>-|TRBV7-3|TRBJ2-4
ASSSVPGLAEQY
>-|TRBV20-1|TRBJ2-4
SAAGGIQY
>-|TRBV12-3/TRBV12-4|TRBJ2-7
ASSRQGVYEQY
>-|TRBV12-3/TRBV12-4|TRBJ1-5
ASSLSRDQPQH
>-|TRBV2|TRBJ1-1
ASRLSSPNTEAF
>once|TRBV5-1|TRBJ2-5
ASSLSGRETQY
>-|TRBV11-2|TRBJ2-3
ASSLEEGTSTDTQY
>once|TRBV7-9|TRBJ2-2
ASSFIQGGSRELF
>medium-sized|TRBV9|TRBJ2-7
ASSVDGDLYEQY
>-|TRBV6-6|TRBJ1-6
ASSYGDRGLSPLH
>-|TRBV19|TRBJ1-2
ASSIVSRDYGYT
>-|TRBV5-5|TRBJ1-2
ASSFGDRDSEGYT
>few|TRBV10-1|TRBJ2-1
ASNIGGTRASEQF
>-|TRBV28|TRBJ2-3
ASRTLSGLGSTDTQY
>-|TRBV23-1|TRBJ1-6
ASSQSRGFPLGPNSPLH
>-|TRBV5-4|TRBJ2-3
ASSPSRGGIPTDTQY
>-|TRBV4-3|TRBJ2-7
ASSQEITGRYEQY
>-|TRBV19|TRBJ1-1
ASSSDGRTEAF
>-|TRBV7-9|TRBJ2-3
ASSPSTDTQY
>-|TRBV7-2|TRBJ2-7
ASIRGASSDLSYEQY
>once|TRBV28|TRBJ1-1
AVETGPNTEAF
>-|TRBV25-1|TRBJ2-1
ASSDPARSSYNEQF
>-|TRBV18|TRBJ1-2
ASSPPAGSYGYT
>-|TRBV19|TRBJ2-1
ASRTSQPEYNEQF
>once|TRBV2|TRBJ2-7
ASAWRESAYEQY
>once|TRBV19|TRBJ1-1
ASAAGWATEAF
>-|TRBV4-1|TRBJ1-1
ASSQDVVGGNTEAF
>-|TRBV27|TRBJ1-1
ASRKQGVNTEAF
>-|TRBV19|TRBJ2-5
ASSRGQGGQETQY
>-|TRBV5-1|TRBJ1-4
ASSRTDGTGREKLF
>-|TRBV29-1|TRBJ2-7
SAADSYEQY
>-|TRBV5-1|TRBJ2-3
ASSPISGVIDTQY